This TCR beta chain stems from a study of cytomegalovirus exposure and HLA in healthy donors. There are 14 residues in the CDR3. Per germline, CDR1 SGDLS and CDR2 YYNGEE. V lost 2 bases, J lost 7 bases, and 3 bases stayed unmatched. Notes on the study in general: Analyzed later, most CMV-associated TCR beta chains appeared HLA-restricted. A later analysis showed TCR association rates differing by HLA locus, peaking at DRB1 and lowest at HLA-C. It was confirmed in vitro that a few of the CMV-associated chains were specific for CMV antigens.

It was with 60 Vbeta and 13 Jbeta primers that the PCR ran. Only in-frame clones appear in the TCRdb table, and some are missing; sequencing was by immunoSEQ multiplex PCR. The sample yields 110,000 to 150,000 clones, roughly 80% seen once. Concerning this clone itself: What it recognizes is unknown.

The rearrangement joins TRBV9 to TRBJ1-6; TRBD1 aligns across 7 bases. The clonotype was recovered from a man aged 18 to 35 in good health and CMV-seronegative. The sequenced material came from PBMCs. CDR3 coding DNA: TGTGCCAGCAGCGTGACAGGGACAAATTCACCCCTCCACTTT. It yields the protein CASSVTGTNSPLHF.